This T cell receptor (beta chain) emerged from a study of human CD8 memory T cell subsets. Findings of the study overall: Among T cells, stem-like memory and precursor exhausted subsets showed similarly high diversity, unlike effector memory cells. Stem-like memory and precursor exhausted T cell repertoires showed minimal mutual overlap.

The term TPEX covered CCR7+ PD-1+ TIGIT+ early memory CD8+ T cells that had exhausted-like traits. Total CD8+ T cells were enriched by negative magnetic separation. Germline assignment: CDR1 DFQATT and CDR2 SNEGSKA (reference sequence). There are 15 residues in the CDR3. UMI-labeled 5' RACE was used, and it produced the TCR beta libraries. Authors' analysis steps: The number of functional CDR3 beta clonotypes in each TCR beta library ranged from roughly 2,700 to 18,000. TCRdb re-called the 5' RACE reads, yielding one record per CDR3 amino acid sequence without DNA. TCRdb's processing, not the authors', yielded these V and J calls. The sample data list about 10,000 distinct CDR3 sequences. Worth noting for this clonotype: Its antigen is still unknown.

The sequence was collected from a human donor in good health. V gene TRBV20-1 combines with J gene TRBJ2-1; without DNA, the TCRdb call of TRBD2 cannot be checked. Material: CD8+ T cells from PBMCs. CDR3 residues: CSARDLTGGPREQFF.